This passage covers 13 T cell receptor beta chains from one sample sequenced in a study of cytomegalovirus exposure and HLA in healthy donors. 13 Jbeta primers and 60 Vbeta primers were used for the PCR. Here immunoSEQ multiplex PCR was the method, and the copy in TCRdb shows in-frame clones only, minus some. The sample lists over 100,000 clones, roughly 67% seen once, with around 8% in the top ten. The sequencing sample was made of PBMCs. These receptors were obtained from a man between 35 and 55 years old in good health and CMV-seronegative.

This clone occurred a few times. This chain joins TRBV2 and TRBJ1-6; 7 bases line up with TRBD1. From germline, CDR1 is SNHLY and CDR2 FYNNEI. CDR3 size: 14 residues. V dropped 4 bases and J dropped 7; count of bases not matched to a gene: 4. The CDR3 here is CASSVGQRNSPLHF. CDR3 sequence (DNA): TGTGCCAGCAGTGTGGGACAGAGGAATTCACCCCTCCACTTT.

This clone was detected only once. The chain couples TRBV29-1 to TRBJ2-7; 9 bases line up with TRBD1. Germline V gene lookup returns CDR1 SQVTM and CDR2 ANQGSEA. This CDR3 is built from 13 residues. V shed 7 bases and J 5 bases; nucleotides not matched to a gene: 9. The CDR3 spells CSGTGTGHDEQYF. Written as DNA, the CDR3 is TGCAGCGGCACCGGGACAGGGCACGACGAGCAGTACTTC.

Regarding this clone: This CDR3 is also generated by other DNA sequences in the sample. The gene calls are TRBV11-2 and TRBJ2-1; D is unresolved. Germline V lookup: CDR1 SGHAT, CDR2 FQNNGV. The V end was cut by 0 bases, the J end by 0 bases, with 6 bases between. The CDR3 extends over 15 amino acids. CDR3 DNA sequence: TGTGCCAGCAGCTTAGACAGAGGCTCCTACAATGAGCAGTTCTTC. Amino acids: CASSLDRGSYNEQFF. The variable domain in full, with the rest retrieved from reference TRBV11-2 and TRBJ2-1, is EAGVAQSPRYKIIEKRQSVAFWCNPISGHATLYWYQQILGQGPKLLIQFQNNGVVDDSQLPKDRFSAERLKGVDSTLKIQPAKLEDSAVYLCASSLDRGSYNEQFFGPGTRLTVL.

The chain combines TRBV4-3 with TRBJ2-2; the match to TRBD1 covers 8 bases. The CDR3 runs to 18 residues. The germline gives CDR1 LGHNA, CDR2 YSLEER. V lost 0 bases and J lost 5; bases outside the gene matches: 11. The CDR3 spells CASSQEGIQGAGTGELFF. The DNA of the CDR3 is TGCGCCAGCAGCCAAGAGGGAATTCAGGGGGCTGGGACCGGGGAGCTGTTTTTT.

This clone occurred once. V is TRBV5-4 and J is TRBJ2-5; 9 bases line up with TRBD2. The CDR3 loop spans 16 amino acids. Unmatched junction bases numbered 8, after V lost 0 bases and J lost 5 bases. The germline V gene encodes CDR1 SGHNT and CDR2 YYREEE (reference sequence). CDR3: CASSLAGAGGGETQYF. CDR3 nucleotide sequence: TGTGCCAGCAGCTTGGCCGGAGCGGGGGGCGGGGAGACCCAGTACTTC.

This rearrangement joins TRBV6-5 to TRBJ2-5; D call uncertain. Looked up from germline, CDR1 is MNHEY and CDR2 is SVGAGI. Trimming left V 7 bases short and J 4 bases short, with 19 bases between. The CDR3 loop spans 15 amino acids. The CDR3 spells CASNPDSYWRETQYF. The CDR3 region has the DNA TGTGCCAGCAACCCCGACTCGTACTGGAGAGAGACCCAGTACTTC.

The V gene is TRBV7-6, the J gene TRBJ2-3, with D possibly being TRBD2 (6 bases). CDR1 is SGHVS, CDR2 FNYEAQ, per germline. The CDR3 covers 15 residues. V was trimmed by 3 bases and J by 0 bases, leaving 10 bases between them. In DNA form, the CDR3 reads TGTGCCAGCAGCTTTGATGGGACTAGCACAGATACGCAGTATTTT. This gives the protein CASSFDGTSTDTQYF.

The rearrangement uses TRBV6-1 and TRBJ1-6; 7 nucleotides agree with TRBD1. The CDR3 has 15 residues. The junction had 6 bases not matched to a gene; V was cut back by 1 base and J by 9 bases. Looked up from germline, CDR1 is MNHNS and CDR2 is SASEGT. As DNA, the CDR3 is TGTGCCAGCAGTGAAGAGGGCAGGGGGGCTTCACCCCTCCACTTT. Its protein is CASSEEGRGASPLHF.

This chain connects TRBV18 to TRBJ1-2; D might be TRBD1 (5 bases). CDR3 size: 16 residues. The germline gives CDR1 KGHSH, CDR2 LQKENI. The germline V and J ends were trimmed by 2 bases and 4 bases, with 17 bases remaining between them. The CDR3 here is CASSPSGEGRPYGYTF. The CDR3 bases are TGTGCCAGCTCACCATCGGGGGAGGGAAGACCCTATGGCTACACCTTC. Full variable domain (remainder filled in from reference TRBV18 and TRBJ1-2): NAGVMQNPRHLVRRRGQEARLRCSPMKGHSHVYWYRQLPEEGLKFMVYLQKENIIDESGMPKERFSAEFPKEGPSILRIQQVVRGDSAAYFCASSPSGEGRPYGYTFGSGTRLTVV.

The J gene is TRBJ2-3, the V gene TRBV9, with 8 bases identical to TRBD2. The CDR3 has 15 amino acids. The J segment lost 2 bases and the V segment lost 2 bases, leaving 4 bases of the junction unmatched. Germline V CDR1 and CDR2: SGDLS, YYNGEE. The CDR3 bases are TGTGCCAGCAGCGTTGCAGCGGGGGACACAGATACGCAGTATTTT. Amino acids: CASSVAAGDTDTQYF.

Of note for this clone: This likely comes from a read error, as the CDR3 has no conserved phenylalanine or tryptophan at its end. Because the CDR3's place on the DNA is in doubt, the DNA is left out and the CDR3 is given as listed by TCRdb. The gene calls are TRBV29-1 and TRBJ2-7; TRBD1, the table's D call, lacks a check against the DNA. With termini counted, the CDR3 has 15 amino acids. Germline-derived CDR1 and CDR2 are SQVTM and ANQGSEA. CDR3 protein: CSVEVTLNRGRIEPS.

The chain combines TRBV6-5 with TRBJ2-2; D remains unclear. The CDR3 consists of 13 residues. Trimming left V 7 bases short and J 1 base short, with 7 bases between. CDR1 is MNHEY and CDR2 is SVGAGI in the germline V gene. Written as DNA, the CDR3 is TGTGCCAGCAACCCACTGAACACCGGGGAGCTGTTTTTT. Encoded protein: CASNPLNTGELFF.

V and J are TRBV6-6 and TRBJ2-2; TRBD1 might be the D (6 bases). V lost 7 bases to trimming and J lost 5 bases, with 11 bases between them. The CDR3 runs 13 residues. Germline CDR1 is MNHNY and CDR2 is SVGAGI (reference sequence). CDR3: CASILGQTGELFF. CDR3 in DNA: TGTGCCAGCATTCTCGGACAGACCGGGGAGCTGTTTTTT.